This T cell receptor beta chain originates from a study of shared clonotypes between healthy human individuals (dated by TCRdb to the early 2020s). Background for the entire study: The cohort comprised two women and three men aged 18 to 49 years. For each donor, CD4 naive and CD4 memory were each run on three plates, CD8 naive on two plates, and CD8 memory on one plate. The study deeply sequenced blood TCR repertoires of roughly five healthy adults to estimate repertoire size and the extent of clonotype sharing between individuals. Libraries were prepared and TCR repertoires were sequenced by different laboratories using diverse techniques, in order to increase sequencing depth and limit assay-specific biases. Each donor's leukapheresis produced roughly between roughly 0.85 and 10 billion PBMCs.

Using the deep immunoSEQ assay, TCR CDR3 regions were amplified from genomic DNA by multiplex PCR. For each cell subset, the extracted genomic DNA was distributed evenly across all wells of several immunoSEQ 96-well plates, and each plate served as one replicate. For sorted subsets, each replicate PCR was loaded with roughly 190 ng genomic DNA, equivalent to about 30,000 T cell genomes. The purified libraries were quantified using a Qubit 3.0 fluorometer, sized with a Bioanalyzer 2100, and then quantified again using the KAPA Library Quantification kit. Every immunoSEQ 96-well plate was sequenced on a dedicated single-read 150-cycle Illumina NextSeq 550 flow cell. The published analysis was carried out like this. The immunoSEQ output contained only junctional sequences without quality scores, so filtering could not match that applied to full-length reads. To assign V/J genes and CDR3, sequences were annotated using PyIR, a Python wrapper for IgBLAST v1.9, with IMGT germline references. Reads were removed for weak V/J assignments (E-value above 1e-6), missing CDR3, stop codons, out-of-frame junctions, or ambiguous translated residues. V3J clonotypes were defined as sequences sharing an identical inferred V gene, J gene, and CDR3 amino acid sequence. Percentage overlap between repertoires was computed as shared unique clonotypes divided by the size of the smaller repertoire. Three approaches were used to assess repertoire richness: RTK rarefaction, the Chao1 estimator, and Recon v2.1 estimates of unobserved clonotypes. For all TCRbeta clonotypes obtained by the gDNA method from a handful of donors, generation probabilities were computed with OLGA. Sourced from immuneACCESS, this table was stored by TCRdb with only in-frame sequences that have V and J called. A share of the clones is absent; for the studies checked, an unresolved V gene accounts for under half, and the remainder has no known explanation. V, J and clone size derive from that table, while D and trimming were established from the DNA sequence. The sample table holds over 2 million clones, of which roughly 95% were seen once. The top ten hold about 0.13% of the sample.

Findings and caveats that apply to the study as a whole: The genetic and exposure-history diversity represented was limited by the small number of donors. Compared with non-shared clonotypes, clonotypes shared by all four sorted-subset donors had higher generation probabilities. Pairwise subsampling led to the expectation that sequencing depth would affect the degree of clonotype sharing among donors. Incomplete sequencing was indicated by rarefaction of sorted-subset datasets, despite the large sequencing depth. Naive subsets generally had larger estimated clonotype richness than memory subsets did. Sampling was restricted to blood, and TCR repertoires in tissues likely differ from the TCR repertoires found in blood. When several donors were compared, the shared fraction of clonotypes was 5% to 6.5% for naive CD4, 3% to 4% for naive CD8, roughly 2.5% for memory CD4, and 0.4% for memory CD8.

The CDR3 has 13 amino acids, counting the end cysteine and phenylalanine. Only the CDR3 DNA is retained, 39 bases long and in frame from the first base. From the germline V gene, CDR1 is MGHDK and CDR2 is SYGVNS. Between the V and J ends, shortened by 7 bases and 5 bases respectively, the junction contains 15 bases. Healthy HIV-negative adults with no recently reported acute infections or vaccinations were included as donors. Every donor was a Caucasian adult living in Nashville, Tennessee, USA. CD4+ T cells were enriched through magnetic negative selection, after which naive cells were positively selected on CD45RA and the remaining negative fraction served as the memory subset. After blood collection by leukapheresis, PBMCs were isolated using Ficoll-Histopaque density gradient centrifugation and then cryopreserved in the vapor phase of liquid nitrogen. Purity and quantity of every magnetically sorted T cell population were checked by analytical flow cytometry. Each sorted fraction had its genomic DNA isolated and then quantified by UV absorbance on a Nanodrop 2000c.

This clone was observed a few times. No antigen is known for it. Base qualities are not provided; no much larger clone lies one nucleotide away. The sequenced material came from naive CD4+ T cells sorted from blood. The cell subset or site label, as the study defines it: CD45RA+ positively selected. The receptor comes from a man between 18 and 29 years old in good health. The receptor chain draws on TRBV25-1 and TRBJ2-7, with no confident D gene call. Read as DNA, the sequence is TGTGCCAGCACATCAGCTTCCACCCACGAGCAGTACTTC. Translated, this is CASTSASTHEQYF.